This T cell receptor (beta chain) was found in a study of T-cell reconstitution after alpha-beta-depleted transplantation in children. This clonotype was recorded many times. Construction of the TCRbeta library involved unique molecular identifiers. TCRdb fed the PCR reads into MiXCR, producing one record per CDR3 protein. The data contain hundreds of thousands of distinct CDR3 sequences, 16% of them singletons. The CDR3 runs to 13 residues. Germline V CDR1 and CDR2: SEHNR, FQNEAQ (reference sequence). V was trimmed by 4 bases and J by 3 bases, leaving 9 bases between them. The origin of this receptor is a human donor who donated a stem cell graft to a child with acute myeloid leukemia. The J gene is TRBJ2-5, the V gene TRBV7-9; D uncertain. Sequences were derived from PBMCs from the stem cell graft donor, sampled from the stem cell graft. CDR3 in DNA: TGTGCCAGCAGCTCCCACGGTAAAGAGACCCAGTACTTC. This gives the protein CASSSHGKETQYF.